This TCR beta chain was captured in a study of blood T cells in healthy people across ages. Study-wide findings and caveats: Age showed a roughly linear inverse relationship with TCR beta diversity per million T cells. The lack of PBMC sorting stopped any conclusive naive versus antigen-experienced comparison.

Extracted total RNA amounted to at least 5.5 micrograms for each sample. Remarks on this clonotype: Its antigen remains unknown.

Sample-barcoded 5' priming and a J-beta primer mix drove a second PCR of about 6 to 12 cycles. Each CDR3 protein gets one entry after TCRdb re-called the 5' RACE reads with MiXCR. The sample has approximately 690,000 distinct CDR3 sequences; roughly two fifths are singletons. The CDR3 is 17 amino acids. Germline V gene lookup returns CDR1 MNHEY and CDR2 SVGEGT. The receptor's source is a man older than 75 in good health. The chain has TRBV6-2 or TRBV6-3 and TRBJ2-1; TRBD2 agrees at 10 bases. The J call may be faulty, since TRBJ2-7 better matches the DNA end. Sequencing was performed on blood. CDR3 nucleotides: TGTGCCAGCAGTTACTCACCTAGCGGGGGCCTCTACAATGAGCAGTACTTC. Encoded protein: CASSYSPSGGLYNEQYF.